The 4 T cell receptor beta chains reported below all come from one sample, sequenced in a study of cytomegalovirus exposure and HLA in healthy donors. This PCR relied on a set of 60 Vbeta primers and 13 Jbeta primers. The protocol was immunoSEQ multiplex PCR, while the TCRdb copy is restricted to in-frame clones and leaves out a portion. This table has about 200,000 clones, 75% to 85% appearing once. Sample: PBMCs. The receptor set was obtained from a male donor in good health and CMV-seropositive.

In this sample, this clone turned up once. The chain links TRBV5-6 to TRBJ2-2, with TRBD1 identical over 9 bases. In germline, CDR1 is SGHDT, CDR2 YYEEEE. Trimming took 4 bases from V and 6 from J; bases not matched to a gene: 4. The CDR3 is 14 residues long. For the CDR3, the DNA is TGTGCCAGCAGCGGGCGGACAGGGGCCGGGGAGCTGTTTTTT. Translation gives CASSGRTGAGELFF.

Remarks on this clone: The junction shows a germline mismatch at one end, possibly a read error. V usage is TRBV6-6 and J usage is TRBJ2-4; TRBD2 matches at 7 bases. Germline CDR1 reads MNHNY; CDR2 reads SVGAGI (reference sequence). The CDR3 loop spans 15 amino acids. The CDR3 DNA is TGTGCCAGCAGTAACTCTGGGACTAAACCTAACATTCAGTACTTC. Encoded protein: CASSNSGTKPNIQYF.

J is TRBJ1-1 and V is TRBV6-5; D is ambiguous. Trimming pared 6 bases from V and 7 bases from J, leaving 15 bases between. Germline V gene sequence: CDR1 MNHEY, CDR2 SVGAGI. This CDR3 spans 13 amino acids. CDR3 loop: CASRPLQQIEAFF. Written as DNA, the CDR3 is TGTGCCAGCAGACCCCTTCAACAGATTGAAGCTTTCTTT.

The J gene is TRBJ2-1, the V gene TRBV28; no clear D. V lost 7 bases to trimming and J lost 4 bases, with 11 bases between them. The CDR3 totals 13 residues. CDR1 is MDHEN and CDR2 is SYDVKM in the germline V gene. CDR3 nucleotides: TGTGCCAGCACCTTGCGAGCATACAATGAGCAGTTCTTC. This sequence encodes CASTLRAYNEQFF. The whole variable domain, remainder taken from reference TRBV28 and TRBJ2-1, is DVKVTQSSRYLVKRTGEKVFLECVQDMDHENMFWYRQDPGLGLRLIYFSYDVKMKEKGDIPEGYSVSREKKERFSLILESASTNQTSMYLCASTLRAYNEQFFGPGTRLTVL.